A single sample gave rise to the 13 T cell receptor beta chains below, sequenced in a study of T cells in Graves' hyperthyroidism and ophthalmopathy. RNA transcripts gave rise to amplified TCR beta CDR3 regions. When the TCR CDR3 underwent first-round RT-PCR, the HTBI primer set was used. MiXCR was run by TCRdb on the multiplex PCR reads, yielding one entry per CDR3 protein. The table records 700,000 or so distinct CDR3 sequences, about 15% of them present only once. Specimen: blood. These TCRs come from a young man with Graves' hyperthyroidism.

The chain employs TRBV29-1 and TRBJ2-1; TRBD1 matches at 8 bases. With 3 bases clipped from V and 3 bases from J, the junction kept 4 bases outside the gene matches. The germline CDR1 and CDR2 sequences are SQVTM and ANQGSEA. This CDR3 region has 14 residues. The CDR3 coding sequence is TGCAGCGTTGAGGACAGGGTTAACTACAATGAGCAGTTCTTC. It encodes CSVEDRVNYNEQFF.

The rearrangement joins TRBV20-1 to TRBJ2-7; 8 bases agree with TRBD1. The J call may be incorrect, as the DNA end agrees better with TRBJ2-1. The CDR3 is made up of 15 amino acids. Germline assignment: CDR1 DFQATT and CDR2 SNEGSKA (reference sequence). The CDR3 region is CSALSRGQVTYEQFF. Written as DNA, the CDR3 is TGCAGTGCACTTTCTCGGGGACAGGTAACTTACGAGCAGTTCTTC.

This clonotype was seen at least ten times. This chain connects TRBV12-5 to TRBJ2-7, with 9 bases fitting TRBD1. This CDR3 comprises 18 residues. Losses at the gene ends were 0 bases for V and 5 bases for J; bases not matched to a gene: 14. CDR1 is LGHNT, CDR2 FRNRAP, per germline. The CDR3 DNA follows: TGTGCTAGTGGTTTGGTGCGAACAGGACAGGGGCGCACCCACGAGCAGTACTTC. Translated, it gives CASGLVRTGQGRTHEQYF.

As DNA, the CDR3 is TGTGCCAGCACCCTGGGGGTCGTCGGAAACACCATATATTTT. The encoded protein is CASTLGVVGNTIYF. The gene calls are TRBV11-1 and TRBJ1-3, with a weak D call TRBD1 (5 bases). V dropped 7 bases and J dropped 4 bases, with 14 bases sitting between them. Germline V gene sequence: CDR1 SGHAT, CDR2 FQDESV (reference sequence). The CDR3 sequence is 14 residues long.

Notes on this clonotype: The junction and the germline gene differ at one end; a read error may be behind it. The V gene is TRBV10-3, the J gene TRBJ2-2; 10 bases fit TRBD2. Looked up from germline, CDR1 is ENHRY and CDR2 is SYGVKD. This CDR3 has 15 amino acids. CDR3 amino acids: CATRAGGPGTGEPFF. The CDR3, as DNA: TGTGCCACCAGAGCGGGAGGGCCCGGAACCGGGGAGCCGTTTTTT.

This clonotype was seen a handful of times. The chain recombines TRBV4-1 with TRBJ2-1; 10 bases fit TRBD2. The V gene end was trimmed by 8 bases and the J gene end by 5 bases; junction bases not matched to a gene: 15. Looked up from germline, CDR1 is MGHRA and CDR2 is YSYEKL. CDR3 size: 17 residues. The CDR3 loop reads CASQPRLAGAGDNEQFF. The CDR3 coding sequence is TGCGCCAGCCAGCCAAGGCTAGCGGGAGCGGGGGACAATGAGCAGTTCTTC.

In the case of this clonotype: Just one base apart from a much larger clone, this may be a read error. The chain combines TRBV30 with TRBJ2-1; TRBD2 matches at 8 bases. CDR3 length: 13 residues. CDR1 GTSNPN and CDR2 SVGIG come from the germline V gene (reference sequence). CDR3 DNA sequence: TGTACCTGGACCGGGAGGGCCGGGAATGAGCAGTTCTTC. Amino acid sequence: CTWTGRAGNEQFF.

In DNA form, the CDR3 reads TGTGCCAGCAGTGACTTGCAAGAGACCCAGTACTTC. Residues: CASSDLQETQYF. The chain links TRBV28 to TRBJ2-5; D unresolved. V lost 5 bases and J 2 bases, leaving 6 bases between the germline ends. The CDR3 covers 12 residues. CDR1 is MDHEN and CDR2 is SYDVKM in the germline V gene.

In this sample, this clonotype turned up a few times. The chain couples TRBV7-3 to TRBJ2-7, with unresolved D. Germline-derived CDR1 and CDR2 are SGHTA and FQGTGA. This CDR3 has 14 amino acids. V was cut by 1 base and J by 2 bases, with 9 bases left in between. The CDR3, as DNA: TGTGCCAGCAGCTTAAACTTTGGGCCCTACGAGCAGTACTTC. Amino acids: CASSLNFGPYEQYF.

The gene calls are TRBV3-1 and TRBJ2-1; possibly TRBD1 for D (6 bases). This CDR3 is 15 amino acids long. V lost 1 base, J lost 6 bases, and 13 bases lay in between. The germline gives CDR1 LGHDT, CDR2 YNNKEL (reference sequence). The CDR3 reads CASSQGSTRGNEQFF. The CDR3 DNA sequence: TGTGCCAGCAGCCAAGGCTCAACCAGGGGCAATGAGCAGTTCTTC.

This chain uses TRBV27 with TRBJ1-2; D might be TRBD1 (5 bases). This CDR3 contains 16 residues. The germline CDR1 and CDR2 sequences are MNHEY and SMNVEV (reference sequence). Trimming cost V 8 bases and J 0 bases, with 19 bases left between them. The CDR3 protein is CASRLMGRAPNYGYTF. In DNA, the CDR3 is TGTGCCAGCCGCCTTATGGGCAGGGCCCCTAACTATGGCTACACCTTC.

Ten or more counts support this clonotype. The chain joins TRBV24-1 to TRBJ2-1; 13 nucleotides match TRBD2. CDR3 length: 16 amino acids. CDR1 KGHDR and CDR2 SFDVKD come from the germline V gene. V lost 4 bases and J lost 7; bases outside the gene matches: 6. The CDR3 nucleotides read TGTGCCACCAGTGACGGCCGGACTAGCGGGAGAAATGAGCAGTTCTTC. Protein sequence: CATSDGRTSGRNEQFF.

This clonotype was seen more than once but under ten times. The V call is TRBV5-1, the J call TRBJ2-5, with 9 bases fitting TRBD2. The CDR3 covers 16 residues. Trimming at V came to 5 bases and at J to 4 bases, leaving 12 bases not matched to a gene. The germline V gene encodes CDR1 SGHRS and CDR2 YFSETQ. The CDR3 is CASRSETSGWGETQYF. The CDR3 region has the DNA TGCGCCAGCAGGAGTGAGACTAGCGGATGGGGAGAGACCCAGTACTTC.